This T cell receptor delta chain originates from a study of γδ T cells in repeated Plasmodium falciparum infection. For the study at large: Malaria-naive adults were infected with P. falciparum NF54 four times over roughly 600 days. Each infection was followed by sampling at 21 days, plus baseline and some pre-infection draws. Malian repertoires were sampled cross-sectionally without transmission and longitudinally through febrile malaria.

The CDR3 contains 14 residues. From germline, CDR1 is GEAIGNYY and CDR2 EKD. Trimming removed 5 bases at V and 9 bases at J, with 21 bases between. Sequencing covered both gamma and delta TCR chains per sample. TCRdb called clones anew from the multiplex PCR reads with CATT. There are about 93,000 delta-chain clones in the sample; roughly 0.98% occur only once, and 9.6% lies in the top ten. This clone was counted only a few times. TCRdb shows a much larger clone's protein in place of this DNA's translation, and the two differ at residue 4, likely through a read error; the protein shown is translated from the DNA. Gammadelta T cells were flow-sorted from PBMC into Vgamma9/Vdelta2+ and Vdelta2-negative populations for bulk analysis.

Sequenced: gamma-delta T cells from blood. The chain combines TRDV2 with TRDJ1; a weak D match, TRDD3 (5 bases). The origin of this receptor is a pool of human donors (malaria-infected and uninfected, not separated). CDR3 loop: CACGTVMSGSELIF. The CDR3 DNA is TGTGCCTGTGGCACAGTAATGTCGGGATCTGAACTCATCTTT.